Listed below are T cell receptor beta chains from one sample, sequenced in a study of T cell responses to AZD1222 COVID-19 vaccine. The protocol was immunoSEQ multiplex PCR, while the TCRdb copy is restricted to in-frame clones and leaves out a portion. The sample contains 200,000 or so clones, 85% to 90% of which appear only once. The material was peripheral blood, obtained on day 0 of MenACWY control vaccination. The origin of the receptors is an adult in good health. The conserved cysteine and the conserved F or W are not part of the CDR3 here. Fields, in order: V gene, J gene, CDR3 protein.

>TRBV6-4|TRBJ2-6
ANTPDRDRFESGANVLT
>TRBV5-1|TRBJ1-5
ASSEGPSSPQH
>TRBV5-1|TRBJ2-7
ASSFDSYEQY
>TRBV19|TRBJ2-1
ASTRTGEPYNEQF
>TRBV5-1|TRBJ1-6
ASSLGTGYSPLH
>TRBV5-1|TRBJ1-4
ASSLRQGGEKLF
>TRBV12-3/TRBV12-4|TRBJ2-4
ASRSRRDREY
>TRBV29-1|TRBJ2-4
SVGLPGGGGNIQY
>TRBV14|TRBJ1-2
ASSKTGRGYT
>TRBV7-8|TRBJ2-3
ASSLEGNLAGGTDTQY
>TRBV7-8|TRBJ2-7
ASSLDVRRDTNYEQY
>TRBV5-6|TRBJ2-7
ASRPFLGQGYGQY
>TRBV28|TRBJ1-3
ASSLVRDRANTIY
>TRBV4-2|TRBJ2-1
ASSQPGTSGISNEQF
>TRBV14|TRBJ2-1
ASSQTSVYNEQF
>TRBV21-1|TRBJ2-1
ASSKKLNGTSTYNEQF
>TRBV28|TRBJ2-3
ASSSRERGPPSTDTQY
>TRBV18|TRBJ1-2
ASSPGTDYGYT
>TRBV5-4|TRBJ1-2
ASTRTGVHT
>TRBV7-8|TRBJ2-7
ASSPQGGIISYEQY
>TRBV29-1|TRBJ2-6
SVTGTSGANVLT
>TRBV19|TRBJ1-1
ASSMGPEAF
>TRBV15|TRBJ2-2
ATHGSPNTGELF
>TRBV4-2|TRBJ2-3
ASSQENAQGGGTDTQY
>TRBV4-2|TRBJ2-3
ASSQESSTDTQY
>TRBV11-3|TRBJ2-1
ASSLDYNGQF
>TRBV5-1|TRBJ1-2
ASSLDSSNYGYT
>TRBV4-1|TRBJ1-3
ASSLRQEASSGNTIY
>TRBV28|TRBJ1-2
ASSLSSRGLGGYT
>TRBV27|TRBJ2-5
ASSFQPKGLAGEGIFETQY
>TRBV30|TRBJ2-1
AWNLPSGGAGSYNEQF
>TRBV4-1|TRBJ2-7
ASSTRLAPGSYEQY
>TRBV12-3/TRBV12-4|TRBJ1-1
ASSGRRNTEAF
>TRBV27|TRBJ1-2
ASSLGPGYGYT
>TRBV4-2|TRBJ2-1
ASSQETSGRSTNNEQF
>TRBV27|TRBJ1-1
ASSLRPGSTEAF
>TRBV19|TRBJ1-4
ASSIESAGGLRTPEKLF